This entry lists 32 T cell receptor beta chains sequenced from one sample in a study of healthy donors' naive CD4 and CD8 T cells. TCR libraries were built from approximately 0.55 ug of total RNA by linear amplification. TCRdb reanalysed the reads using MiXCR and keeps one entry per CDR3 protein. The sample has approximately 200,000 distinct CDR3 sequences, about 70% seen once. Sequenced input: naive CD4+ and CD8+ T cells sorted from blood, pooled from several donors. The receptors derive from a pool of human donors in good health; the sample pools cells from several healthy donors.

The CDR3: CASSPTGVAGARPQHF. CDR3 nucleotide sequence: TGTGCCAGCTCTCCGACCGGGGTGGCAGGGGCAAGGCCCCAGCATTTT. The chain has TRBV18 and TRBJ1-5, with D maybe TRBD1 (6 bases). Per germline, CDR1 KGHSH and CDR2 LQKENI. The CDR3 sequence is 16 residues long. Trimming removed 6 bases at V and 9 bases at J, with 24 bases between.

This clonotype was found a few times. The rearrangement uses TRBV29-1 and TRBJ1-2; D is unclear. CDR3 length: 14 amino acids. CDR1 and CDR2 from the germline V gene are SQVTM and ANQGSEA. V dropped 3 bases and J dropped 1 base, with 12 bases sitting between them. Written as DNA, the CDR3 is TGCAGCGTTGATCGGACCGCGGATAACTATGGCTACACCTTC. The encoded protein is CSVDRTADNYGYTF.

The chain couples TRBV6-5 to TRBJ1-6; tentative D call: TRBD1 (5 bases). The CDR3 covers 14 residues. Germline assignment: CDR1 MNHEY and CDR2 SVGAGI. V gave up 6 bases and J gave up 7 bases, with 13 bases separating them. CDR3 nucleotide sequence: TGTGCCAGCAGCTCAGGGTTGGGCAATTCACCCCTCCACTTT. It translates to CASSSGLGNSPLHF.

This chain links TRBV6-5 with TRBJ1-3; 7 bases agree with TRBD1. The V and J ends lost 6 bases and 4 bases, in that order; junction bases with no gene match: 9. The CDR3 covers 15 residues. Germline CDR1 MNHEY, CDR2 SVGAGI. The chain's CDR3 is CASRSGTASGNTIYF. CDR3 nucleotide sequence: TGTGCCAGCAGGTCCGGGACAGCAAGCGGAAACACCATATATTTT.

The chain links TRBV15 to TRBJ2-4; D is possibly TRBD1 or TRBD2 (5 bases each). V shed 5 bases and J shed 0 bases, with 14 bases lying between them. CDR3 length: 16 residues. The germline gives CDR1 LNHNV, CDR2 YYDKDF (reference sequence). The CDR3 DNA sequence: TGTGCCACCAGCCGTAGGGGAGTCGGAGCCAAAAACATTCAGTACTTC. It translates to CATSRRGVGAKNIQYF. Full variable domain (remainder filled in from reference TRBV15 and TRBJ2-4): DAMVIQNPRYQVTQFGKPVTLSCSQTLNHNVMYWYQQKSSQAPKLLFHYYDKDFNNEADTPDNFQSRRPNTSFCFLDIRSPGLGDTAMYLCATSRRGVGAKNIQYFGAGTRLSVL.

The chain joins TRBV29-1 to TRBJ1-1; 7 bases match TRBD1. CDR1 and CDR2 (germline): SQVTM, ANQGSEA. The V gene end was trimmed by 6 bases and the J gene end by 3 bases; junction bases not matched to a gene: 7. This CDR3 spans 13 amino acids. The CDR3 DNA follows: TGCAGCGTCAGACAGGGCGAGTACACTGAAGCTTTCTTT. This translates into CSVRQGEYTEAFF.

The chain uses TRBV11-1 and TRBJ2-2; weak D call: TRBD2 (5 bases). CDR1 is SGHAT and CDR2 is FQDESV in the germline V gene (reference sequence). The CDR3 is 15 amino acids. Between the trimmed V and J ends, which lost 6 bases and 2 bases, there was a span of 13 bases. The CDR3 coding sequence is TGTGCCAGCAGATCCGGACTGACTAACACCGGGGAGCTGTTTTTT. This sequence encodes CASRSGLTNTGELFF.

V usage is TRBV11-2 and J usage is TRBJ2-5; TRBD2 might be the D (6 bases). Germline V gene data show CDR1 as SGHAT and CDR2 as FQNNGV. V lost 7 bases and J 4 bases, leaving 16 bases between the germline ends. This CDR3 region has 14 residues. The CDR3 DNA sequence: TGTGCCAGCACTCCTGGGACTTACCCAGAGACCCAGTACTTC. Translated: CASTPGTYPETQYF.

The chain combines TRBV6-5 with TRBJ2-7; TRBD1 aligns across 7 bases. Germline CDR1 reads MNHEY; CDR2 reads SVGAGI. The CDR3 has 14 residues. V lost 6 bases and J lost 5; bases outside the gene matches: 10. The CDR3 protein is CASRSPGTVNEQYF. Here the CDR3 DNA reads TGTGCCAGCAGGTCTCCCGGGACAGTAAACGAGCAGTACTTC.

This clonotype appeared once. The chain links TRBV29-1 to TRBJ2-3, with a possible D match to TRBD2 (6 bases). The CDR3 length is 14 residues. The germline V and J ends were trimmed by 4 bases and 3 bases, with 14 bases remaining between them. Germline values: CDR1 SQVTM, CDR2 ANQGSEA. CDR3 loop: CSVVPPGRTDTQYF. The CDR3 nucleotides read TGCAGCGTTGTTCCCCCCGGGAGAACAGATACGCAGTATTTT.

This clonotype was detected only a few times. The chain joins TRBV29-1 to TRBJ2-7; D possibly uses TRBD1 or TRBD2 (5 bases each). This CDR3 is built from 11 residues. V was shortened by 7 bases and J by 12 bases, with 19 bases between the two germline ends. The germline V gene encodes CDR1 SQVTM and CDR2 ANQGSEA. The CDR3 DNA sequence: TGCAGCGCTCTGGACGGGGCAGGGAGGTACTTC. This gives the protein CSALDGAGRYF.

This clonotype was seen a few times. This chain uses TRBV6-1 with TRBJ2-3; D is ambiguous. The CDR3 contains 14 residues. V was clipped by 4 bases and J by 2 bases, with 10 bases between them. Germline CDR1 reads MNHNS; CDR2 reads SASEGT. The CDR3 nucleotides read TGTGCCAGCAGTGGTAACAGAATCACAGATACGCAGTATTTT. This sequence encodes CASSGNRITDTQYF.

The chain links TRBV12-3 or TRBV12-4 to TRBJ1-1; 7 bases are a match to TRBD1. V lost 2 bases to trimming and J lost 6 bases; unmatched junction nucleotides: 0. This CDR3 comprises 12 residues. CDR3 bases: TGTGCCAGCAGTTTAAGGGGGCCTGAAGCTTTCTTT. Its translation: CASSLRGPEAFF.

The CDR3 is CAWSEGRGETQYF. The DNA of the CDR3 is TGTGCCTGGAGTGAAGGGAGGGGAGAGACCCAGTACTTC. The chain links TRBV30 to TRBJ2-5; TRBD2 aligns across 7 bases. V trimming: 1 base; J trimming: 4 bases; junction bases outside the gene matches: 3. The CDR3 extends over 13 amino acids. Germline assignment: CDR1 GTSNPN and CDR2 SVGIG (reference sequence).

This clonotype was detected once. CDR3 nucleotides: TGTGCCAGCAGCTTGGACAGAGGGGTAAATCAGCCCCAGCATTTT. Protein sequence: CASSLDRGVNQPQHF. The rearrangement uses TRBV7-8 and TRBJ1-5; a weak D match, TRBD1 (6 bases). Deletions cut 3 bases from V and 4 bases from J, with 13 bases between. This CDR3 is 15 amino acids long. Germline-derived CDR1 and CDR2 are SGHVS and FQNEAQ.

The gene calls are TRBV29-1 and TRBJ1-2, with D hard to call. V gave up 4 bases and J gave up 4 bases, with 13 bases separating them. Germline V gene data show CDR1 as SQVTM and CDR2 as ANQGSEA. This CDR3 has 13 residues. The CDR3 nucleotides read TGCAGCGTTGCCTTCGATCTGGGCTATGGCTACACCTTC. It yields the protein CSVAFDLGYGYTF. Together with reference TRBV29-1 and TRBJ1-2, the CDR3 gives the full variable domain: SAVISQKPSRDICQRGTSLTIQCQVDSQVTMMFWYRQQPGQSLTLIATANQGSEATYESGFVIDKFPISRPNLTFSTLTVSNMSPEDSSIYLCSVAFDLGYGYTFGSGTRLTVV.

V and J are TRBV30 and TRBJ1-1, with a weak D call TRBD1 (6 bases). This CDR3 is built from 12 residues. V lost 2 bases and J lost 11, with 15 bases in between. Germline CDR1 reads GTSNPN; CDR2 reads SVGIG (reference sequence). The DNA for the CDR3 is TGTGCCTGGAGTAAACAGGGAGGGGATGCTTTCTTT. This encodes CAWSKQGGDAFF.

V usage is TRBV5-1 and J usage is TRBJ2-1; no clear D gene. Germline V lookup: CDR1 SGHRS, CDR2 YFSETQ. Between the trimmed V and J ends, which lost 3 bases and 0 bases, there was a span of 13 bases. This CDR3 has 16 amino acids. CDR3 coding DNA: TGCGCCAGCAGCTCGAAGGCCCGGTTCTCCTACAATGAGCAGTTCTTC. Translating gives CASSSKARFSYNEQFF.

This chain connects TRBV29-1 to TRBJ2-3, with 10 bases fitting TRBD2. The ends lost 2 bases at V and 5 bases at J; junction bases unmatched: 4. The germline V gene has CDR1 SQVTM and CDR2 ANQGSEA. The CDR3 loop spans 14 amino acids. CDR3 residues: CSVETLAGVDTQYF. In DNA, the CDR3 is TGCAGCGTTGAAACTCTAGCGGGGGTAGATACGCAGTATTTT.

This clonotype turned up a few times. The CDR3 sequence: CSVAGLAATDTQYF. CDR3 sequence (DNA): TGCAGCGTGGCGGGACTAGCGGCCACAGATACGCAGTATTTT. The chain joins TRBV29-1 to TRBJ2-3; 11 bases map to TRBD2. Germline-derived CDR1 and CDR2 are SQVTM and ANQGSEA. V lost 6 bases and J lost 2; bases outside the gene matches: 4. The CDR3 loop spans 14 amino acids.

This clonotype turned up a few times. The V call is TRBV10-3, the J call TRBJ2-5; D possibly corresponds to TRBD1 (6 bases). The CDR3 runs to 14 residues. Germline-derived CDR1 and CDR2 are ENHRY and SYGVKD. V dropped 4 bases and J dropped 5 bases, with 14 bases sitting between them. CDR3 DNA sequence: TGTGCCATCAGTGGAAAGGGGGAAACGGAGACCCAGTACTTC. Protein: CAISGKGETETQYF.

The chain recombines TRBV6-2 or TRBV6-3 with TRBJ1-5; 7 bases line up with TRBD1. Germline values: CDR1 MNHEY, CDR2 SVGEGT. The junction had 9 bases not matched to a gene; V was cut back by 5 bases and J by 2 bases. CDR3 length equals 16 residues. CDR3 protein: CASSERQGSGNQPQHF. CDR3 nucleotides: TGTGCCAGCAGTGAAAGACAGGGTTCAGGCAATCAGCCCCAGCATTTT.

The chain couples TRBV29-1 to TRBJ2-3; a weak D match, TRBD1 (6 bases). The germline CDR1 and CDR2 sequences are SQVTM and ANQGSEA. There are 12 residues in the CDR3. V dropped 4 bases and J dropped 7 bases, with 12 bases sitting between them. The CDR3 DNA is TGCAGCGTTGTGGCCGACAGGAATACGCAGTATTTT. This encodes CSVVADRNTQYF.

CDR3 loop: CSGDSMNTEAFF. The CDR3 DNA sequence: TGCAGCGGGGACAGCATGAACACTGAAGCTTTCTTT. The V and J genes are TRBV29-1 and TRBJ1-1, with 7 bases that match TRBD1. V gave up 7 bases and J gave up 0 bases; unmatched junction bases: 2. Germline V lookup: CDR1 SQVTM, CDR2 ANQGSEA. This CDR3 is 12 amino acids long.

The chain uses TRBV27 and TRBJ2-1, with 9 bases aligning to TRBD1. This CDR3 contains 15 residues. Germline V gene sequence: CDR1 MNHEY, CDR2 SMNVEV (reference sequence). V shed 5 bases and J 5 bases; nucleotides not matched to a gene: 7. This chain's CDR3 is CASSPRDRDHNEQFF. The CDR3 bases are TGTGCCAGCAGTCCAAGGGACAGGGACCACAATGAGCAGTTCTTC.

The V call is TRBV29-1, the J call TRBJ2-5, with D perhaps TRBD1 (6 bases). The length of the CDR3 is 14 residues. Germline-derived CDR1 and CDR2 are SQVTM and ANQGSEA. V was cut by 1 base and J by 5 bases, with 14 bases left in between. CDR3: CSVEGQGPPETQYF. As DNA, the CDR3 is TGCAGCGTTGAAGGTCAGGGGCCGCCGGAGACCCAGTACTTC.

The V call is TRBV20-1, the J call TRBJ1-1; D gene unclear. CDR1 DFQATT and CDR2 SNEGSKA come from the germline V gene (reference sequence). Trimming removed 3 bases at V and 8 bases at J, with 13 bases between. The CDR3 loop spans 12 amino acids. The CDR3 sequence: CSASGLVLEAFF. As DNA, the CDR3 is TGCAGTGCTAGCGGTCTTGTTTTAGAAGCTTTCTTT.

This clonotype was detected only once. The V and J genes are TRBV6-5 and TRBJ2-5; 9 bases are shared with TRBD2. Losses at the gene ends were 5 bases for V and 0 bases for J; bases not matched to a gene: 7. This CDR3 comprises 16 residues. The germline V gene has CDR1 MNHEY and CDR2 SVGAGI. In DNA, the CDR3 is TGTGCCAGCAGTCCGGGCCTAGCGGGATACCAAGAGACCCAGTACTTC. This gives the protein CASSPGLAGYQETQYF.

The chain uses TRBV29-1 and TRBJ2-7; 7 positions agree with TRBD2. The CDR3 loop spans 11 amino acids. Trimming at V came to 6 bases and at J to 6 bases, leaving 5 bases not matched to a gene. CDR1 is SQVTM and CDR2 is ANQGSEA in the germline V gene. DNA of the CDR3: TGCAGCGTGAGGGAGGGTCCCGAGCAGTACTTC. Translating it yields CSVREGPEQYF.

The gene calls are TRBV29-1 and TRBJ2-7; D gene uncertain. CDR3 size: 13 residues. V lost 2 bases and J lost 0, with 8 bases in between. Germline CDR1 is SQVTM and CDR2 is ANQGSEA. CDR3 sequence reads: CSVEHPSSYEQYF. The CDR3 coding sequence is TGCAGCGTTGAACACCCGAGCTCCTACGAGCAGTACTTC.

The CDR3 protein is CASSYEGSDTEAFF. CDR3 DNA sequence: TGTGCCAGCAGTTACGAGGGGTCGGACACTGAAGCTTTCTTT. The chain has TRBV6-5 and TRBJ1-1; D is possibly TRBD1 (5 bases). The CDR3 contains 14 residues. Germline V gene data show CDR1 as MNHEY and CDR2 as SVGAGI. The V end was cut by 2 bases, the J end by 3 bases, with 10 bases between.

This clonotype was seen more than once but under ten times. V is TRBV12-3 or TRBV12-4 and J is TRBJ2-3, with D maybe TRBD1 (6 bases). Trimming stripped 3 bases from V and 3 bases from J, with 16 bases between. The CDR3 extends over 16 amino acids. The CDR3 coding sequence is TGTGCCAGCAGTTTGGCAGGGGCGAGGATTACAGATACGCAGTATTTT. Amino acid sequence: CASSLAGARITDTQYF.